This T cell receptor beta chain was sequenced for a study of blood T cell repertoires in COVID-19. Background on the study: Donors in the United States, Italy and Spain gave samples during acute or convalescent COVID-19. Sources were T cells, B-cell-depleted T cells, or PBMCs; the material itself was cDNA or gDNA.

Per the authors' pipeline: For nucleated cells, counts were estimated from reference gene primer amplification. Clones were read by immunoSEQ multiplex PCR, and TCRdb kept only the in-frame ones, dropping some. D and trimming come from the DNA, and the V and J calls and clone size come from that table. The table has some 120,000 clones, roughly 88% seen once. The V and J ends lost 4 bases and 3 bases, in that order; junction bases with no gene match: 9. The CDR3 has 16 residues. Looked up from germline, CDR1 is LGHNA and CDR2 is YNFKEQ. Sequenced input: peripheral blood. The rearrangement links TRBV4-2 to TRBJ2-1; 7 nucleotides match TRBD2. This clonotype originated in a woman over 75 with acute or convalescent COVID-19. The CDR3: CASSPRGLAVYNEQFF. As DNA, the CDR3 is TGTGCCAGCAGCCCGAGGGGTCTAGCGGTCTACAATGAGCAGTTCTTC.